This T cell receptor (beta chain) derives from a study of cytomegalovirus exposure and HLA in healthy donors. Study conclusions and caveats: The CMV antigen specificity of a few CMV-associated chains was confirmed through in vitro analysis. There were some public TCRs occurring in many donors, but most TCR sequences were rare. Later work showed greater clonal expansion in HLA-associated TCR beta chains than in equally common others.

Worth noting for this clone: The antigen is unknown.

The primer mix had 60 Vbeta and 13 Jbeta primers. The assay was immunoSEQ multiplex PCR, and TCRdb's table has in-frame clones only and misses some. The data show fewer than 200,000 clones, about 63% seen once. CDR1 is SGHDT, CDR2 YYEEEE, per germline. Losses at the gene ends were 4 bases for V and 3 bases for J; bases not matched to a gene: 7. CDR3 length: 14 residues. The V gene is TRBV5-6, the J gene TRBJ2-7; 7 nucleotides agree with TRBD1. Material for sequencing was PBMCs. This clonotype was obtained from a woman aged 40 to 49 in good health and CMV-seropositive. DNA for the CDR3: TGTGCCAGCAGCCATCCGGGACAGCTCTACGAGCAGTACTTC. As protein: CASSHPGQLYEQYF.